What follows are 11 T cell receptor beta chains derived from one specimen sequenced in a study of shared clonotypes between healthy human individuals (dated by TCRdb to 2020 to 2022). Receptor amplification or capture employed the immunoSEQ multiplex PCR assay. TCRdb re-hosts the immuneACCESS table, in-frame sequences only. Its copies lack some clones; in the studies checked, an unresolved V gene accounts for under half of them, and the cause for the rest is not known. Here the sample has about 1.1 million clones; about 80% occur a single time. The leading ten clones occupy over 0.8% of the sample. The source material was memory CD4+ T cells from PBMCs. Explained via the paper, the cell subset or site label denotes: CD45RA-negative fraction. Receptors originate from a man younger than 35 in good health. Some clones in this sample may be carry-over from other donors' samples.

For the CDR3, the DNA is TGTGCCAGCAGCGTAGAGGGGGCGGAGCTGTTTTTT. Its translation: CASSVEGAELFF. The chain uses TRBV9 and TRBJ2-2; 7 bases map to TRBD1. Germline V gene lookup returns CDR1 SGDLS and CDR2 YYNGEE. There are 12 residues in the CDR3. V lost 0 bases and J lost 10; bases outside the gene matches: 0.

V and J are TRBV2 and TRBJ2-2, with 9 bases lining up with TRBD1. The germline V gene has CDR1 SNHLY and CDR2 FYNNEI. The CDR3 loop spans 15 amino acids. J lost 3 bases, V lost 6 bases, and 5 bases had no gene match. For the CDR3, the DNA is TGTGCCAGCAGAAGGGGACAGGGCTACACCGGGGAGCTGTTTTTT. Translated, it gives CASRRGQGYTGELFF.

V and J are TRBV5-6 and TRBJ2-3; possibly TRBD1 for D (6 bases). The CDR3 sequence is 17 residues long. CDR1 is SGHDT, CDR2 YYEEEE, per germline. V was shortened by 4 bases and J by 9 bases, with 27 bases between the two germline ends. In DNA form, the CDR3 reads TGTGCCAGCAGCCCCAGTGTTATATTGGGGGCGCAGCTCACGCAGTATTTT. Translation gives CASSPSVILGAQLTQYF.

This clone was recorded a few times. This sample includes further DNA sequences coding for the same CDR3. This CDR3 is CASGSSSSYEQYF. The CDR3, as DNA: TGTGCCAGCGGTTCTTCCTCCTCCTACGAGCAGTACTTC. This chain joins TRBV6-5 and TRBJ2-7; D is unclear. The CDR3 runs to 13 residues. The V gene lost 8 bases and the J gene lost 0 bases, with 11 bases spanning the gap. The germline V gene has CDR1 MNHEY and CDR2 SVGAGI.

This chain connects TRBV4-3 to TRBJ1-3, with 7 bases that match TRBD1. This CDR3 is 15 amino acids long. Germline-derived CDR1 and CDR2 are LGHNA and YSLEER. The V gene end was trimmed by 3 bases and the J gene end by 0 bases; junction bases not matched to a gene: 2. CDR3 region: CASSHTGDSGNTIYF. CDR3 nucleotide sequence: TGCGCCAGCAGCCATACAGGGGACTCTGGAAACACCATATATTTT.

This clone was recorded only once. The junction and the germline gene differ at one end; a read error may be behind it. The CDR3 is CASMIAGGSYQGDF. As DNA, the CDR3 is TGTGCCAGCATGATAGCGGGAGGGTCATATCAGGGCGATTTT. V and J are TRBV6-6 and TRBJ2-3, with TRBD2 identical over 11 bases. CDR1 is MNHNY, CDR2 SVGAGI, per germline (reference sequence). This CDR3 region has 14 residues.

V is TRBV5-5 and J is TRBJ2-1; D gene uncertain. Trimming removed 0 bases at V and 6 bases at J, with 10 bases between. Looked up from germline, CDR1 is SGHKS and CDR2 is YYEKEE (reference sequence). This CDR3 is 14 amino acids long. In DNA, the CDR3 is TGTGCCAGCAGCTTGGACCCCTTCGGCAATGAGCAGTTCTTC. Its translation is CASSLDPFGNEQFF.

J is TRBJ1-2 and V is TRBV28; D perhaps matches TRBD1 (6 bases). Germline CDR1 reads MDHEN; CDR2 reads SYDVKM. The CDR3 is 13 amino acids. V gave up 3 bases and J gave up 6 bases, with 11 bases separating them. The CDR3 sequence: CASSLGQNNGYTF. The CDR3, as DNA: TGTGCCAGCAGTTTGGGACAAAATAATGGCTACACCTTC.

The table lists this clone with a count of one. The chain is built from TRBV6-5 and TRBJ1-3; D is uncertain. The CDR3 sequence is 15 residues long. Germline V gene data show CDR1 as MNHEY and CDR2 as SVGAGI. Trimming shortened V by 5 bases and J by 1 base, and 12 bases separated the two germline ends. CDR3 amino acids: CASSLDWGSGNTIYF. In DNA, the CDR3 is TGTGCCAGCAGTCTCGACTGGGGTTCTGGAAACACCATATATTTT.

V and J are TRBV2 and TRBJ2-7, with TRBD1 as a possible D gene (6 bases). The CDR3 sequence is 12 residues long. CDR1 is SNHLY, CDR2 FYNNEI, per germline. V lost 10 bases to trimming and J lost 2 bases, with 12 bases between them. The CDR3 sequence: CAIQDRTYEQYF. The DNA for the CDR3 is TGTGCCATCCAAGACAGGACCTACGAGCAGTACTTC.

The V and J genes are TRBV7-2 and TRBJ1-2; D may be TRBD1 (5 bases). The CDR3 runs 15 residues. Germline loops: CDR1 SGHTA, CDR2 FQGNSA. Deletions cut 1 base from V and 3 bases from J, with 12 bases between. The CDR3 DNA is TGTGCCAGCAGCTTAGTCGTTGTGGGGGACTATGGCTACACCTTC. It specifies CASSLVVVGDYGYTF.